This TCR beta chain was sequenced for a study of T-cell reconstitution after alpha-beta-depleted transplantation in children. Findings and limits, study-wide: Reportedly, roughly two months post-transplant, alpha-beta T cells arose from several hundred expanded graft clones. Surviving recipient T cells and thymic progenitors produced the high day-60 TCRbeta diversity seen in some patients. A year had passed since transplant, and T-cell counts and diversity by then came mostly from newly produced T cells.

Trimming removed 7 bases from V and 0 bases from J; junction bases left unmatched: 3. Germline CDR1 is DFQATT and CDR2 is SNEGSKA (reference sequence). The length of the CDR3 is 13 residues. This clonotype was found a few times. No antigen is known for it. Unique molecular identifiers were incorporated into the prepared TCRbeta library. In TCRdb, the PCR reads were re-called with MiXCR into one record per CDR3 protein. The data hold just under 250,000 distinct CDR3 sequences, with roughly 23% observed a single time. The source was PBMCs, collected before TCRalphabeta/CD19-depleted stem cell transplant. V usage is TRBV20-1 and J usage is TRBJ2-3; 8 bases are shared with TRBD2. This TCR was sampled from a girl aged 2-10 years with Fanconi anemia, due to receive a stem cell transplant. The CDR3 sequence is CSVLAVSTDTQYF. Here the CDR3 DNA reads TGCAGTGTACTAGCGGTTAGCACAGATACGCAGTATTTT.